The 30 T cell receptor beta chains below were found in one sample sequenced in a study of memory CD4+ T cells and cytomegalovirus serostatus. Data came from immunoSEQ multiplex PCR; TCRdb stores just in-frame clones and leaves some out. The sample contains 70,000 or so clones, just under 80% of which appear only once. Single viable CD3+CD4+CD8-CD45RO+ cells were sorted as the memory CD4+ T cells. The specimen was memory CD4+ T cells from blood. These receptors were taken from an adult in good health and CMV-seropositive.

The chain is built from TRBV6-6 and TRBJ2-7, with 7 bases identical to TRBD2. This CDR3 comprises 13 residues. Germline V gene sequence: CDR1 MNHNY, CDR2 SVGAGI (reference sequence). The V and J ends lost 2 bases and 4 bases, in that order; junction bases with no gene match: 2. The CDR3 sequence: CASSYIGGYEQYV. The CDR3 DNA is TGTGCCAGCAGTTACATCGGGGGGTACGAGCAGTACGTC.

This clone was recorded a few times. This sequence joins TRBV19 and TRBJ1-6; D may be TRBD1 (6 bases). Germline CDR1 reads LNHDA; CDR2 reads SQIVND (reference sequence). Trimming took 6 bases from V and 7 from J, leaving 16 bases between them. The CDR3 has 15 residues. DNA for the CDR3: TGTGCCAGTAGGGAGACAGGAGGAGGCAATTCACCCCTCCACTTT. Its translation is CASRETGGGNSPLHF.

V and J are TRBV5-1 and TRBJ2-2; 7 bases are a match to TRBD1. The trim removed 0 bases at V and 7 bases at J, leaving 6 bases unmatched. CDR1 and CDR2 (germline): SGHRS, YFSETQ. This CDR3 spans 15 amino acids. CDR3 nucleotide sequence: TGCGCCAGCAGCTTGGTGCAGGGGGACGTCGGGGAGCTGTTTTTT. Its protein product is CASSLVQGDVGELFF.

The rearrangement joins TRBV23-1 to TRBJ1-3; no firm D call. TRBV23-1 is annotated as an ORF whose role is uncertain. Trimming left V 8 bases short and J 9 bases short, with 17 bases between. This CDR3 has 13 amino acids. CDR3 region: CASWGRNCRTIYF. CDR3 sequence (DNA): TGCGCCAGCTGGGGTCGGAATTGTCGCACCATATATTTT.

Note on this clone: The junction does not match germline at one end; this may be a read error. The chain employs TRBV5-1 and TRBJ2-2; the D gene is possibly TRBD1 (5 bases). The V gene's germline CDR1 is SGHRS and CDR2 YFSETQ. This CDR3 contains 14 residues. The DNA for the CDR3 is TGCGCCAGCAGCGTCTCAGGGAACGCCGGGGAGCTGTTTTTT. This translates into CASSVSGNAGELFF.

This clone was observed once. The V gene is TRBV11-2, the J gene TRBJ2-3, with 9 positions matching TRBD2. Germline CDR1 and CDR2: SGHAT and FQNNGV. The CDR3 spans 16 residues. Trimming removed 1 base from V and 2 bases from J; junction bases left unmatched: 4. Written as DNA, the CDR3 is TGTGCCAGCAGCTTAGTTAGCGGGGGACCCACAGATACGCAGTATTTT. It yields the protein CASSLVSGGPTDTQYF.

This sequence joins TRBV15 and TRBJ1-1; 11 bases are shared with TRBD1. The J segment lost 13 bases and the V segment lost 5 bases, leaving 9 bases of the junction unmatched. Germline-derived CDR1 and CDR2 are LNHNV and YYDKDF (reference sequence). This CDR3 has 13 amino acids. In DNA form, the CDR3 reads TGTGCCACCAGCGGGGGACAGGGGGTGAGTGGTTTCTTT. It yields the protein CATSGGQGVSGFF.

The chain couples TRBV4-1 to TRBJ2-1, with a weak D call TRBD2 (7 bases). CDR3 size: 16 residues. V was cut by 2 bases and J by 5 bases, with 16 bases left in between. Germline V CDR1 and CDR2: MGHRA, YSYEKL. CDR3 in DNA: TGCGCCAGCAGCCAAAAGGGGGGGTTGAGACACAATGAGCAGTTCTTC. Its protein product is CASSQKGGLRHNEQFF.

In regard to this clone: Other DNA sequences in this sample translate to the same CDR3. J is TRBJ1-1 and V is TRBV5-4; no clear D. Germline V gives CDR1 SGHNT, CDR2 YYREEE (reference sequence). This CDR3 has 13 amino acids. Trimming pared 1 base from V and 3 bases from J, leaving 7 bases between. This CDR3 is CASSLPWDTEAFF. The CDR3 bases are TGTGCCAGCAGCTTGCCCTGGGACACTGAAGCTTTCTTT.

The J gene is TRBJ2-7, the V gene TRBV18; possibly TRBD1 or TRBD2 for D (5 bases each). Germline loops: CDR1 KGHSH, CDR2 LQKENI. Trimming took 8 bases from V and 2 from J, leaving 16 bases between them. The CDR3 is made up of 14 amino acids. CDR3 sequence (DNA): TGTGCCAGCCATGGGGGAGTCAGGGCCTACGAGCAGTACTTC. Translation: CASHGGVRAYEQYF.

The chain has TRBV13 and TRBJ2-1, with 7 bases matching TRBD2. The V gene end was trimmed by 6 bases and the J gene end by 5 bases; junction bases not matched to a gene: 13. Germline assignment: CDR1 PRHDT and CDR2 FYEKMQ (reference sequence). CDR3 length: 16 residues. CDR3 DNA sequence: TGTGCCAGCAGTCTAGCTTGGGGGGGTAAGAACAATGAGCAGTTCTTC. This sequence encodes CASSLAWGGKNNEQFF. Filled out from reference TRBV13 and TRBJ2-1, the complete variable domain reads AAGVIQSPRHLIKEKRETATLKCYPIPRHDTVYWYQQGPGQDPQFLISFYEKMQSDKGSIPDRFSAQQFSDYHSELNMSSLELGDSALYFCASSLAWGGKNNEQFFGPGTRLTVL.

The CDR3 nucleotides are TGCAGCGTTGAGGGTCAGGGTTCTCCCGGGGAGCTGTTTTTT. Encoded protein: CSVEGQGSPGELFF. V is TRBV29-1 and J is TRBJ2-2; possible D gene TRBD1, 5 bases. CDR1 is SQVTM, CDR2 ANQGSEA, per germline. The V end lost 3 bases, the J end lost 6 bases, and 14 bases lay between the germline ends. The CDR3 has 14 amino acids.

This chain connects TRBV7-2 to TRBJ1-1; D uncertain. The CDR3 sequence is 13 residues long. V was trimmed by 3 bases and J by 5 bases, leaving 10 bases between them. Germline values: CDR1 SGHTA, CDR2 FQGNSA. This chain's CDR3 is CASSFLSGTEAFF. The CDR3 DNA reads as TGTGCCAGCAGCTTTCTTTCGGGAACTGAAGCTTTCTTT.

This clone was observed a single time. The chain combines TRBV20-1 with TRBJ2-1, with D maybe TRBD2 (5 bases). The germline V gene encodes CDR1 DFQATT and CDR2 SNEGSKA (reference sequence). The CDR3 spans 11 residues. V gave up 7 bases and J gave up 5 bases, with 9 bases separating them. This CDR3 reads CSGGQNNEQFF. The DNA of the CDR3 is TGCAGTGGCGGGCAGAACAATGAGCAGTTCTTC.

V usage is TRBV4-1 and J usage is TRBJ1-5; D remains ambiguous. The V end lost 3 bases, the J end lost 5 bases, and 17 bases lay between the germline ends. This CDR3 region has 16 residues. The germline V gene encodes CDR1 MGHRA and CDR2 YSYEKL. CDR3 in amino acids: CASSQETRAGYQPQHF. Here the CDR3 DNA reads TGCGCCAGCAGCCAGGAAACAAGGGCGGGATATCAGCCCCAGCATTTT.

The chain joins TRBV6-5 to TRBJ1-2; D not resolved. Trimming removed 5 bases from V and 2 bases from J, with 9 bases in between. CDR1 is MNHEY, CDR2 SVGAGI, per germline. CDR3 length: 13 amino acids. This CDR3 is CASSQHLNYGYTF. The DNA of the CDR3 is TGTGCCAGCAGTCAACACCTAAACTATGGCTACACCTTC.

J is TRBJ2-7 and V is TRBV5-8, with D tentatively TRBD1 or TRBD2 (6 bases each). Trimming removed 2 bases at V and 2 bases at J, with 11 bases between. CDR1 is SGHTS and CDR2 is YDEGEE in the germline V gene. This CDR3 spans 14 amino acids. The CDR3 sequence: CASSLQGGTYEQYF. In nucleotides, the CDR3 is TGTGCCAGCAGCTTACAGGGAGGAACCTACGAGCAGTACTTC.

V usage is TRBV5-4 and J usage is TRBJ2-7, with unresolved D. Germline V CDR1 and CDR2: SGHNT, YYREEE (reference sequence). The CDR3 has 14 amino acids. V lost 2 bases to trimming and J lost 0 bases, with 9 bases between them. The CDR3 nucleotides are TGTGCCAGCAGCTTAGACATCTACTCCTACGAGCAGTACTTC. Protein product: CASSLDIYSYEQYF.

Only one count was recorded for this clone. This chain links TRBV9 with TRBJ2-1; 12 bases are shared with TRBD2. Germline loops: CDR1 SGDLS, CDR2 YYNGEE. V shed 4 bases, J shed 9 bases, and the junction held 8 bases outside the gene matches. CDR3 length equals 15 residues. The CDR3 DNA reads TGTGCCAGCAGCCTCCTAGCGGGGGGGCCGAGTGAGCAGTTCTTC. As protein: CASSLLAGGPSEQFF.

V usage is TRBV18 and J usage is TRBJ2-4, with D perhaps TRBD2 (5 bases). The V end was cut by 3 bases, the J end by 0 bases, with 15 bases between. The length of the CDR3 is 17 residues. Germline values: CDR1 KGHSH, CDR2 LQKENI. CDR3 nucleotides: TGTGCCAGCTCACCCCGCCCGGGGATACTAGCCAAAAACATTCAGTACTTC. Translating it yields CASSPRPGILAKNIQYF.

The chain has TRBV11-2 and TRBJ2-3, with 9 nucleotides matching TRBD2. The CDR3 consists of 16 residues. Germline CDR1 is SGHAT and CDR2 is FQNNGV. The J segment lost 2 bases and the V segment lost 2 bases, leaving 5 bases of the junction unmatched. The CDR3: CASSLLVAGDTDTQYF. In DNA form, the CDR3 reads TGTGCCAGCAGCTTATTAGTAGCGGGAGACACAGATACGCAGTATTTT.

A remark on this clone: This sample also contains other DNA sequences that code for the same CDR3. This chain connects TRBV7-2 to TRBJ2-3, with unresolved D. Germline loops: CDR1 SGHTA, CDR2 FQGNSA. The length of the CDR3 is 12 residues. V was pared by 5 bases and J by 2 bases, with 5 bases between. DNA of the CDR3: TGTGCCAGCAGCCCGTCCACAGATACGCAGTATTTT. Protein sequence: CASSPSTDTQYF.

The chain joins TRBV9 to TRBJ1-1, with D unclear. There are 13 residues in the CDR3. V was clipped by 4 bases and J by 3 bases, with 10 bases between them. The germline gives CDR1 SGDLS, CDR2 YYNGEE. Here the CDR3 reads CASSPRADTEAFF. CDR3 DNA: TGTGCCAGCAGCCCCCGGGCTGACACTGAAGCTTTCTTT.

The V and J genes are TRBV10-3 and TRBJ2-5; 7 nucleotides match TRBD2. CDR1 and CDR2 (germline): ENHRY, SYGVKD. The CDR3 covers 19 residues. V lost 3 bases and J lost 2; bases outside the gene matches: 18. CDR3 nucleotides: TGTGCCATCAGTGACCCCCGGGCTATAGGTAGCGGGTATCAAGAGACCCAGTACTTC. Amino acids: CAISDPRAIGSGYQETQYF.

The chain combines TRBV6-5 with TRBJ2-3; D remains unclear. V was trimmed by 7 bases and J by 2 bases, leaving 16 bases between them. Germline V gene sequence: CDR1 MNHEY, CDR2 SVGAGI. This CDR3 contains 15 residues. The CDR3 DNA reads TGTGCCAGCACTGATGTAGCATCCTACACAGATACGCAGTATTTT. Translating it yields CASTDVASYTDTQYF.

V gene TRBV2 combines with J gene TRBJ2-7, with a tentative D call TRBD2 (5 bases). The CDR3 length is 13 residues. CDR1 is SNHLY, CDR2 FYNNEI, per germline. With 6 bases removed from V and 5 bases from J, the gap between germline ends came to 14 bases. The CDR3 region is CASRDPRRDEQYF. The CDR3 DNA reads TGTGCCAGCAGGGATCCCAGGCGGGACGAGCAGTACTTC.

This chain connects TRBV7-2 to TRBJ2-1, with a weak D call TRBD1 (6 bases). CDR1 and CDR2 from the germline V gene are SGHTA and FQGNSA. The CDR3 consists of 16 residues. V lost 2 bases to trimming and J lost 7 bases, with 18 bases between them. The CDR3 spells CASSLIRDIRLNEQFF. The CDR3 nucleotides are TGTGCCAGCAGCTTAATCCGGGACATACGTTTAAATGAGCAGTTCTTC. The entire variable domain, with the rest obtained from reference TRBV7-2 and TRBJ2-1, is as follows: GAGVSQSPSNKVTEKGKDVELRCDPISGHTALYWYRQSLGQGLEFLIYFQGNSAPDKSGLPSDRFSAERTGGSVSTLTIQRTQQEDSAVYLCASSLIRDIRLNEQFFGPGTRLTVL.

The chain combines TRBV29-1 with TRBJ2-1; the D is unclear. The CDR3 is made up of 12 amino acids. Per the germline V gene, CDR1 is SQVTM and CDR2 is ANQGSEA. The V end was cut by 3 bases, the J end by 5 bases, with 8 bases between. The CDR3 DNA sequence: TGCAGCGTTGAGAGCTATAACAATGAGCAGTTCTTC. Translated, it gives CSVESYNNEQFF.

The genes are TRBV6-6 and TRBJ1-5, with unresolved D. Germline CDR1 MNHNY, CDR2 SVGAGI (reference sequence). The V end was cut by 3 bases, the J end by 0 bases, with 3 bases between. The length of the CDR3 is 13 residues. The CDR3 region is CASSYGSNQPQHF. Here the CDR3 DNA reads TGTGCCAGCAGTTATGGTAGCAATCAGCCCCAGCATTTT.

This clone came up a few times. J is TRBJ2-2 and V is TRBV25-1, with a weak D call TRBD1 (6 bases). Between the trimmed V and J ends, which lost 7 bases and 2 bases, there was a span of 17 bases. CDR3 length: 16 residues. From germline, CDR1 is MGHDK and CDR2 SYGVNS. CDR3 region: CASTAGAVRNTGELFF. The CDR3 nucleotides read TGTGCCAGCACAGCAGGGGCAGTGAGAAACACCGGGGAGCTGTTTTTT. Full variable domain (missing parts from reference TRBV25-1 and TRBJ2-2): EADIYQTPRYLVIGTGKKITLECSQTMGHDKMYWYQQDPGMELHLIHYSYGVNSTEKGDLSSESTVSRIRTEHFPLTLESARPSHTSQYLCASTAGAVRNTGELFFGEGSRLTVL.